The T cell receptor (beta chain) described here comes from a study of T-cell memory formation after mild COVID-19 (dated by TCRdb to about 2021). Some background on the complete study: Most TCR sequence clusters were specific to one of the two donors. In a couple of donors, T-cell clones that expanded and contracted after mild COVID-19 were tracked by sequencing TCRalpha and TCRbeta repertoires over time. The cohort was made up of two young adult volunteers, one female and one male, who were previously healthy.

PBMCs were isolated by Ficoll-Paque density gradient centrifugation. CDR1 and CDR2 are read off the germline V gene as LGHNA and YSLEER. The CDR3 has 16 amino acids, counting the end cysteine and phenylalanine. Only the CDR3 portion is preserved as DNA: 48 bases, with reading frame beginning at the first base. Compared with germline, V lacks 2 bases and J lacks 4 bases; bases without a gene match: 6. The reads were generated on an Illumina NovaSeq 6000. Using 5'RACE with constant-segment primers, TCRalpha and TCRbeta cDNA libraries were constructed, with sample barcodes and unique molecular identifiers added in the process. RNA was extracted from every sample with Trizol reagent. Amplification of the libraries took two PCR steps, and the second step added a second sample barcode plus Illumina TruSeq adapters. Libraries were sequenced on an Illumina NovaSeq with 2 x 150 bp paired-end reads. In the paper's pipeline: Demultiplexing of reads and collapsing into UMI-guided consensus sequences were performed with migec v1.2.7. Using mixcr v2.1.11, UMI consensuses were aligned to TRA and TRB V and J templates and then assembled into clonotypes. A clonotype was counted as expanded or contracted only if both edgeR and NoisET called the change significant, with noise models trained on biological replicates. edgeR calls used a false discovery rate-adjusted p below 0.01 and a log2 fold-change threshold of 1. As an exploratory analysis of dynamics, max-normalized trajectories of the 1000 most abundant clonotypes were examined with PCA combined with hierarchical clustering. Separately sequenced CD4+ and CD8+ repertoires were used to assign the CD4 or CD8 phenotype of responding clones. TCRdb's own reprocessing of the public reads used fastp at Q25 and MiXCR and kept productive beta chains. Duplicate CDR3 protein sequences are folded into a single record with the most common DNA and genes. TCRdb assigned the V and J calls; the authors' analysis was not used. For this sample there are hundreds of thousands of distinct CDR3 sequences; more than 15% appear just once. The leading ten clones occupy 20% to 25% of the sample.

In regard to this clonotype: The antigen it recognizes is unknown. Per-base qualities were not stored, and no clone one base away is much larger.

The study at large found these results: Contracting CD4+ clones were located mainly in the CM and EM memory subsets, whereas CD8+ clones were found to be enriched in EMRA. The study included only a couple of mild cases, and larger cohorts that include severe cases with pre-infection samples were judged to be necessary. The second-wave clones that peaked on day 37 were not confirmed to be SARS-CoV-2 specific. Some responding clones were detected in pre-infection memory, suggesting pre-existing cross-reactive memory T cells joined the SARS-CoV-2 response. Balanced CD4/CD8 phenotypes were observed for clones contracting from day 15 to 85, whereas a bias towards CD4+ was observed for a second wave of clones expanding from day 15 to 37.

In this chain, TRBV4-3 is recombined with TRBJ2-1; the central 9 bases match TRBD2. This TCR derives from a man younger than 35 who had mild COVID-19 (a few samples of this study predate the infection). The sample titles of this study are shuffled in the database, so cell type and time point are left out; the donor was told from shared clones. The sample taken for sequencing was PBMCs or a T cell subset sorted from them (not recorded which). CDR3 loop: CASSQPMAGGYNEQFF. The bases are TGCGCCAGCAGCCAACCGATGGCGGGGGGGTACAATGAGCAGTTCTTC.